This TCR beta chain is from a study of T-cell reconstitution after alpha-beta-depleted transplantation in children. Preparation of the TCRbeta library was carried out with unique molecular identifiers. Each CDR3 protein is one row after TCRdb ran MiXCR on the PCR reads. The data contain 450,000 to 500,000 distinct CDR3 sequences, under 15% of them singletons. The CDR3 covers 13 residues. V was trimmed by 1 base and J by 3 bases, leaving 6 bases between them. This clonotype was recorded at least ten times. The source was PBMCs from the stem cell graft donor, collected from the stem cell graft. The chain couples TRBV12-3 or TRBV12-4 to TRBJ1-1; D gene ambiguous. This receptor was taken from a human donor who donated a stem cell graft to a child with combined immunodeficiency. This CDR3 reads CASSLGADTEAFF. Written as DNA, the CDR3 is TGTGCCAGCAGTTTAGGGGCAGACACTGAAGCTTTCTTT.